This T cell receptor beta chain came from a study of post-analysis software for immune sequencing data. cDNA libraries of TCR beta carried unique molecular identifiers. MiXCR, applied by TCRdb to the PCR reads, yields one record per CDR3 protein. Of over 150,000 distinct CDR3 sequences listed, approximately 35% are singletons. This clonotype was counted only a few times. A read error may produce the germline difference seen at one junction end. Sample: blood, taken after autologous hematopoietic stem cell transplantation. The TCR originated in a girl aged 5 to 17 with multiple sclerosis.

The CDR3 DNA reads TGTACCAGCGGACAAACGGAAGAGACCCAGTACTTC. Amino acids: CTSGQTEETQYF. The chain combines TRBV19 with TRBJ2-5; possibly TRBD1 or TRBD2 for D (5 bases each). The CDR3 has 12 amino acids. CDR1 LNHDA and CDR2 SQIVND come from the germline V gene (reference sequence).